The rows below give T cell receptor beta chains drawn from one sample of a study of blood T cell repertoires in COVID-19. Here immunoSEQ multiplex PCR was the method, and the copy in TCRdb shows in-frame clones only, minus some. The sample lists approximately 170,000 clones; roughly 90% were seen once. Sequenced input: PBMCs or T cells enriched from blood (not recorded which). Receptor source: a woman under 30 who had recovered from COVID-19. The CDR3 runs from the conserved cysteine through the conserved F or W. The D gene is left open where the match is weak. Some rows mark clone size as missing; the rest say once, few, many or name a class of expanded clone.

clone size: -
J gene: TRBJ1-3
V gene: TRBV9
D gene: -
CDR3 protein: CASSVEAGSGNTIYF
CDR3 DNA: TGTGCCAGCAGCGTAGAGGCAGGCTCTGGAAACACCATATATTTT

clone size: -
J gene: TRBJ2-5
V gene: TRBV6-5
D gene: -
CDR3 protein: CASSTRVRETQYF
CDR3 DNA: TGTGCCAGCAGTACTAGGGTTAGAGAGACCCAGTACTTC

clone size: -
J gene: TRBJ2-3
V gene: TRBV2
D gene: -
CDR3 protein: CASRHTYTDTQYF
CDR3 DNA: TGTGCCAGCAGACACACATACACAGATACGCAGTATTTT

clone size: -
J gene: TRBJ2-7
V gene: TRBV4-1
D gene: TRBD1
CDR3 protein: CASSQEARGLLYEQYF
CDR3 DNA: TGCGCCAGCAGCCAAGAGGCCAGGGGGCTTCTCTACGAGCAGTACTTC

clone size: -
J gene: TRBJ2-5
V gene: TRBV18
D gene: -
CDR3 protein: CASSPPSSQTQYF
CDR3 DNA: TGTGCCAGCTCACCACCCTCTAGCCAGACCCAGTACTTC

clone size: -
J gene: TRBJ2-3
V gene: TRBV9
D gene: TRBD2
CDR3 protein: CASSGAGVGTDTQYF
CDR3 DNA: TGTGCCAGCAGTGGAGCGGGAGTCGGGACAGATACGCAGTATTTT

clone size: -
J gene: TRBJ1-2
V gene: TRBV19
D gene: -
CDR3 protein: CASQDSTYGYTF
CDR3 DNA: TGTGCCAGCCAAGACAGTACCTATGGCTACACCTTC

clone size: -
J gene: TRBJ2-1
V gene: TRBV2
D gene: -
CDR3 protein: CASAKEFPGPNEQFF
CDR3 DNA: TGTGCCAGCGCGAAAGAGTTCCCGGGTCCCAATGAGCAGTTCTTC

clone size: once
J gene: TRBJ1-1
V gene: TRBV29-1
D gene: TRBD1
CDR3 protein: CSASTGGVTEAFF
CDR3 DNA: TGCAGCGCCTCGACAGGGGGCGTTACTGAAGCTTTCTTT

clone size: few
J gene: TRBJ1-3
V gene: TRBV9
D gene: TRBD1
CDR3 protein: CASSAGQSGNTIYF
CDR3 DNA: TGTGCCAGCAGCGCGGGACAGTCTGGAAACACCATATATTTT

clone size: -
J gene: TRBJ1-2
V gene: TRBV19
D gene: TRBD1
CDR3 protein: CASSIGTGGYYGYTF
CDR3 DNA: TGTGCCAGTAGTATCGGGACAGGGGGCTACTATGGCTACACCTTC

clone size: -
J gene: TRBJ2-3
V gene: TRBV28
D gene: TRBD2
CDR3 protein: CASSSRLAGGGGSIDTQYF
CDR3 DNA: TGTGCCAGCAGTTCCAGACTAGCGGGAGGGGGGGGAAGTATAGATACGCAGTATTTT

clone size: -
J gene: TRBJ2-1
V gene: TRBV11-2
D gene: TRBD2
CDR3 protein: CASSLSAGVGNEQFF
CDR3 DNA: TGTGCCAGCAGCTTATCTGCGGGAGTGGGGAATGAGCAGTTCTTC

clone size: -
J gene: TRBJ1-2
V gene: TRBV7-3
D gene: -
CDR3 protein: CASSLYVGGGYTF
CDR3 DNA: TGTGCCAGCAGCTTATATGTGGGGGGTGGCTACACCTTC

clone size: -
J gene: TRBJ2-2
V gene: TRBV5-1
D gene: TRBD1
CDR3 protein: CASSRPGQGGTGELFF
CDR3 DNA: TGCGCCAGCAGCCGACCCGGACAGGGAGGCACCGGGGAGCTGTTTTTT

clone size: few
J gene: TRBJ2-7
V gene: TRBV9
D gene: TRBD2
CDR3 protein: CASSDGSGKAYEQYF
CDR3 DNA: TGTGCCAGCAGCGATGGTAGCGGGAAGGCCTACGAGCAGTACTTC

clone size: -
J gene: TRBJ2-1
V gene: TRBV27
D gene: -
CDR3 protein: CATRTGSSYNEQFF
CDR3 DNA: TGTGCCACCCGTACGGGGAGCTCCTACAATGAGCAGTTCTTC

clone size: -
J gene: TRBJ2-7
V gene: TRBV9
D gene: -
CDR3 protein: CASSPRSSYEQYF
CDR3 DNA: TGTGCCAGCAGTCCCCGGTCCTCCTACGAGCAGTACTTC

clone size: -
J gene: TRBJ2-5
V gene: TRBV7-9
D gene: -
CDR3 protein: CASSYLTGPLQETQYF
CDR3 DNA: TGTGCCAGCAGCTACCTGACAGGACCTCTACAAGAGACCCAGTACTTC

clone size: -
J gene: TRBJ1-6
V gene: TRBV28
D gene: TRBD1
CDR3 protein: CASIVRQGANSPLHF
CDR3 DNA: TGTGCCAGCATCGTTAGACAGGGGGCGAATTCACCCCTCCACTTT

clone size: -
J gene: TRBJ1-1
V gene: TRBV6-5
D gene: TRBD1
CDR3 protein: CASSYSTPRGSEAFF
CDR3 DNA: TGTGCCAGCAGTTACTCCACGCCCAGGGGGTCTGAAGCTTTCTTT

clone size: -
J gene: TRBJ2-7
V gene: TRBV27
D gene: -
CDR3 protein: CASSPDSLYEQYF
CDR3 DNA: TGTGCCAGCAGTCCGGACAGCCTTTACGAGCAGTACTTC

clone size: -
J gene: TRBJ2-7
V gene: TRBV7-9
D gene: TRBD2
CDR3 protein: CASAPSGRGYEQYF
CDR3 DNA: TGTGCCTCGGCACCGAGCGGGAGAGGCTACGAGCAGTACTTC

clone size: once
J gene: TRBJ1-2
V gene: TRBV4-1
D gene: -
CDR3 protein: CASSPPLREGEDYGYTF
CDR3 DNA: TGCGCCAGCAGCCCTCCCCTTCGAGAGGGAGAGGACTATGGCTACACCTTC

clone size: -
J gene: TRBJ1-4
V gene: TRBV28
D gene: -
CDR3 protein: CATQLGAWEKLFF
CDR3 DNA: TGTGCCACCCAGTTGGGGGCCTGGGAAAAACTGTTTTTT

clone size: -
J gene: TRBJ2-1
V gene: TRBV7-9
D gene: TRBD2
CDR3 protein: CASTAGVAGTGFEQFF
CDR3 DNA: TGTGCCAGCACCGCCGGGGTAGCGGGGACGGGGTTTGAGCAGTTCTTC

clone size: -
J gene: TRBJ2-5
V gene: TRBV5-6
D gene: -
CDR3 protein: CASSLQMIQETQYF
CDR3 DNA: TGTGCCAGCAGCCTGCAGATGATCCAAGAGACCCAGTACTTC

clone size: -
J gene: TRBJ2-7
V gene: TRBV2
D gene: TRBD1
CDR3 protein: CASLNRDRESYEQYF
CDR3 DNA: TGTGCCAGTTTGAATAGGGACAGGGAATCCTACGAGCAGTACTTC

clone size: -
J gene: TRBJ2-5
V gene: TRBV5-1
D gene: TRBD2
CDR3 protein: CASSPGGRFSQETQYF
CDR3 DNA: TGCGCCAGTTCTCCGGGAGGTCGTTTTAGCCAAGAGACCCAGTACTTC

clone size: -
J gene: TRBJ1-1
V gene: TRBV2
D gene: -
CDR3 protein: CASRGRVHTEAFF
CDR3 DNA: TGTGCCAGCAGGGGCAGGGTTCACACTGAAGCTTTCTTT

clone size: -
J gene: TRBJ1-2
V gene: TRBV7-9
D gene: -
CDR3 protein: CASSLERTIYGYTF
CDR3 DNA: TGTGCCAGCAGCTTAGAAAGGACTATCTATGGCTACACCTTC

clone size: -
J gene: TRBJ2-1
V gene: TRBV19
D gene: TRBD2
CDR3 protein: CASSIDFAVSGTSPHNEQFF
CDR3 DNA: TGTGCCAGTAGTATAGATTTTGCGGTTTCCGGGACTAGCCCTCACAATGAGCAGTTCTTC

clone size: -
J gene: TRBJ2-5
V gene: TRBV28
D gene: -
CDR3 protein: CASSRRNRSGQETQYF
CDR3 DNA: TGTGCCAGCTCCCGGCGGAACAGGTCCGGGCAAGAGACCCAGTACTTC

clone size: -
J gene: TRBJ2-1
V gene: TRBV9
D gene: TRBD2
CDR3 protein: CASSVEGLAGGPNEQFF
CDR3 DNA: TGTGCCAGCAGCGTAGAAGGGCTAGCGGGAGGGCCTAATGAGCAGTTCTTC

clone size: -
J gene: TRBJ2-4
V gene: TRBV7-9
D gene: TRBD1
CDR3 protein: CASSPGTVRNIQYF
CDR3 DNA: TGTGCCAGCAGCCCCGGGACAGTCCGGAACATTCAGTACTTC

clone size: few
J gene: TRBJ2-5
V gene: TRBV24-1
D gene: TRBD1
CDR3 protein: CATSDLTGGKETQYF
CDR3 DNA: TGTGCCACCAGTGATTTAACAGGGGGGAAAGAGACCCAGTACTTC

clone size: -
J gene: TRBJ1-6
V gene: TRBV27
D gene: -
CDR3 protein: CASRFSSLAYNSPLHF
CDR3 DNA: TGTGCCAGCAGGTTCAGTAGCCTTGCCTATAATTCACCCCTCCACTTT

clone size: -
J gene: TRBJ2-5
V gene: TRBV28
D gene: TRBD2
CDR3 protein: CASSEREGLGRETQYF
CDR3 DNA: TGTGCCAGCAGCGAGCGGGAGGGTCTGGGTCGGGAGACCCAGTACTTC

clone size: -
J gene: TRBJ2-3
V gene: TRBV2
D gene: TRBD2
CDR3 protein: CASMGGLAGGFF
CDR3 DNA: TGTGCCAGCATGGGGGGACTAGCGGGAGGGTTTTTT

clone size: -
J gene: TRBJ2-3
V gene: TRBV23-1
D gene: -
CDR3 protein: CASSQSRHFSTDTQYF
CDR3 DNA: TGCGCCAGCAGTCAATCGAGACACTTCAGCACAGATACGCAGTATTTT

clone size: -
J gene: TRBJ2-1
V gene: TRBV6-5
D gene: TRBD2
CDR3 protein: CASSYGLGVGNEQFF
CDR3 DNA: TGTGCCAGCAGTTACGGACTAGGGGTCGGCAATGAGCAGTTCTTC